The 17 T cell receptor beta chains below all came from one sample that was sequenced in a study of post-analysis software for immune sequencing data. These receptors' antigens are unknown. Notes on the study in general: Included in a set of roughly five TRBV segments more frequent in patients than controls were TRBV5-6, TRBV5-1 and TRBV20-1.

Sequencing libraries made from TCR beta cDNA carried unique molecular identifiers. TCRdb re-analysed the PCR reads in MiXCR, keeping a single row per CDR3 protein. The sample has 800,000 to 950,000 distinct CDR3 sequences, approximately 53% seen once. The sequencing input was blood. These receptors all come from a girl aged 5-17 years with multiple sclerosis.

The chain joins TRBV7-9 to TRBJ2-3; 11 bases line up with TRBD1. The V segment lost 0 bases and the J segment 2 bases; nucleotides outside the gene matches: 1. The CDR3 loop spans 16 amino acids. From germline, CDR1 is SEHNR and CDR2 FQNEAQ (reference sequence). In nucleotides, the CDR3 is TGTGCCAGCAGCTTAGCGGGACAGGGGGACACAGATACGCAGTATTTT. Its protein is CASSLAGQGDTDTQYF. Together with reference TRBV7-9 and TRBJ2-3, the CDR3 gives the full variable domain: DTGVSQNPRHKITKRGQNVTFRCDPISEHNRLYWYRQTLGQGPEFLTYFQNEAQLEKSRLLSDRFSAERPKGSFSTLEIQRTEQGDSAMYLCASSLAGQGDTDTQYFGPGTRLTVL.

CDR3: CATSRGDWGSNQPQHF. CDR3 nucleotide sequence: TGTGCCACCAGCAGAGGGGACTGGGGGAGCAATCAGCCCCAGCATTTT. The chain uses TRBV15 and TRBJ1-5; a weak D match, TRBD1 (5 bases). Germline loops: CDR1 LNHNV, CDR2 YYDKDF (reference sequence). The CDR3 extends over 16 amino acids. V was pared by 1 base and J by 1 base, with 11 bases between.

This clonotype showed up just once. The CDR3 DNA reads as TGTGCCAGCATCACAGCGGGAGCGGTATACAATGAGCAGTTCTTC. It is translated as CASITAGAVYNEQFF. This chain uses TRBV28 with TRBJ2-1, with 8 bases matching TRBD2. The CDR3 sequence is 15 residues long. The germline CDR1 and CDR2 sequences are MDHEN and SYDVKM. With V trimmed by 7 bases and J by 4 bases, 9 bases remained unmatched.

This clonotype has only a few counts. V gene TRBV7-9 combines with J gene TRBJ2-1, with unresolved D. Trimming left V 1 base short and J 2 bases short, with 6 bases between. This CDR3 is 14 amino acids long. Per germline, CDR1 SEHNR and CDR2 FQNEAQ (reference sequence). CDR3 nucleotides: TGTGCCAGCAGCTTAGACCCTACCTACAATGAGCAGTTCTTC. This translates into CASSLDPTYNEQFF.

The genes are TRBV12-3 or TRBV12-4 and TRBJ2-1, with D unclear. V lost 3 bases to trimming and J lost 5 bases, with 8 bases between them. This CDR3 spans 13 amino acids. The DNA for the CDR3 is TGTGCCAGCAGTTTCTTAATCAACAATGAGCAGTTCTTC. The encoded protein is CASSFLINNEQFF.

Only a few counts were recorded for this clonotype. This chain uses TRBV6-2 or TRBV6-3 with TRBJ2-7, with 11 bases fitting TRBD2. This CDR3 comprises 18 residues. The trim removed 4 bases at V and 4 bases at J, leaving 15 bases unmatched. CDR1 and CDR2 (germline): MNHEY, SVGEGT. DNA of the CDR3: TGTGCCAGCAGTTTCGCCGCGACCCTGGGACTAGCGGATTACGAGCAGTACTTC. The encoded protein is CASSFAATLGLADYEQYF.

The chain employs TRBV7-9 and TRBJ2-5, with a weak D call TRBD2 (7 bases). The CDR3 loop spans 15 amino acids. V lost 0 bases and J lost 5, with 13 bases in between. Germline V CDR1 and CDR2: SEHNR, FQNEAQ (reference sequence). CDR3: CASSLAGGPEETQYF. In DNA form, the CDR3 reads TGTGCCAGCAGCTTAGCGGGGGGGCCAGAGGAGACCCAGTACTTC.

The genes are TRBV14 and TRBJ2-7; possibly TRBD1 for D (5 bases). Trimming pared 4 bases from V and 0 bases from J, leaving 7 bases between. This CDR3 contains 13 residues. Germline CDR1 and CDR2: SGHDN and FVKESK. The CDR3: CASSRQYSYEQYF. Written as DNA, the CDR3 is TGTGCCAGCAGCCGACAGTACTCCTACGAGCAGTACTTC.

The chain employs TRBV20-1 and TRBJ2-1; D is uncertain. Germline V lookup: CDR1 DFQATT, CDR2 SNEGSKA (reference sequence). Trimming took 2 bases from V and 8 from J, leaving 7 bases between them. The CDR3 contains 11 residues. CDR3: CSARLSDEQFF. In nucleotides, the CDR3 is TGCAGTGCTAGACTCTCGGATGAGCAGTTCTTC.

This clonotype was seen more than once but under ten times. J is TRBJ1-1 and V is TRBV29-1, with D tentatively TRBD1 (5 bases). CDR1 is SQVTM, CDR2 ANQGSEA, per germline. Trimming took off 3 bases at V and 3 bases at J, with 11 bases between the two ends. This CDR3 comprises 13 residues. CDR3 sequence reads: CSVEKQADTEAFF. The CDR3 DNA reads as TGCAGCGTTGAGAAACAGGCAGACACTGAAGCTTTCTTT. Variable domain in full (rest from reference TRBV29-1 and TRBJ1-1): SAVISQKPSRDICQRGTSLTIQCQVDSQVTMMFWYRQQPGQSLTLIATANQGSEATYESGFVIDKFPISRPNLTFSTLTVSNMSPEDSSIYLCSVEKQADTEAFFGQGTRLTVV.

The sample holds a few counts of this clonotype. The V and J genes are TRBV3-1 and TRBJ2-5; D uncertain. This CDR3 is 16 amino acids long. Germline V gene sequence: CDR1 LGHDT, CDR2 YNNKEL (reference sequence). The V gene lost 3 bases and the J gene lost 1 base, with 15 bases spanning the gap. CDR3: CASSHAGRSPQETQYF. CDR3 DNA sequence: TGTGCCAGCAGCCACGCTGGCCGCTCCCCCCAAGAGACCCAGTACTTC.

The V call is TRBV2, the J call TRBJ2-1, with D possibly matching TRBD1 (5 bases). Germline V gene lookup returns CDR1 SNHLY and CDR2 FYNNEI. V dropped 3 bases and J dropped 6 bases, with 6 bases sitting between them. This CDR3 contains 12 residues. The CDR3 is CASSDDSNEQFF. In nucleotides, the CDR3 is TGTGCCAGCAGTGATGACAGCAATGAGCAGTTCTTC.

This clonotype occurred a few times. This chain links TRBV6-6 with TRBJ2-4, with D maybe TRBD1 (5 bases). The V and J ends lost 4 bases and 13 bases respectively, with 26 bases between them. Looked up from germline, CDR1 is MNHNY and CDR2 is SVGAGI (reference sequence). The CDR3 loop spans 16 amino acids. CDR3 sequence reads: CASSFRVPKLGKEQYF. The DNA of the CDR3 is TGTGCCAGCAGTTTCAGGGTCCCTAAATTGGGCAAGGAGCAGTACTTC.

This clonotype appeared a few times. This chain links TRBV5-1 with TRBJ1-1; D might be TRBD1 (5 bases). Looked up from germline, CDR1 is SGHRS and CDR2 is YFSETQ. The germline V and J ends were trimmed by 1 base and 7 bases, with 14 bases remaining between them. The CDR3 length is 14 residues. The CDR3 loop is CASSLQGSSLEAFF. The CDR3 nucleotides are TGCGCCAGCAGCTTGCAGGGCTCTTCCCTTGAAGCTTTCTTT.

This clonotype was seen more than once but under ten times. The chain is built from TRBV11-2 and TRBJ2-7; 14 nucleotides match TRBD2. The length of the CDR3 is 17 residues. V lost 5 bases, J lost 3 bases, and 9 bases stayed unmatched. The V gene's germline CDR1 is SGHAT and CDR2 FQNNGV. The CDR3 DNA is TGTGCCAGCAGCCCGGGACTAGCGGGAGCGCTCTTCTACGAGCAGTACTTC. Translation: CASSPGLAGALFYEQYF.

In its sample, this clonotype was seen a few times. The rearrangement joins TRBV29-1 to TRBJ1-2; D is uncertain. V shed 2 bases and J shed 8 bases, with 18 bases lying between them. The CDR3 length is 14 residues. Germline CDR1 SQVTM, CDR2 ANQGSEA. The DNA of the CDR3 is TGCAGCGTTGAACCCTTTATCACGTACAACGGCTACACCTTC. Its protein is CSVEPFITYNGYTF. The entire variable domain, with the rest obtained from reference TRBV29-1 and TRBJ1-2, is as follows: SAVISQKPSRDICQRGTSLTIQCQVDSQVTMMFWYRQQPGQSLTLIATANQGSEATYESGFVIDKFPISRPNLTFSTLTVSNMSPEDSSIYLCSVEPFITYNGYTFGSGTRLTVV.

This chain joins TRBV2 and TRBJ1-1; 9 bases are a match to TRBD1. CDR1 and CDR2 from the germline V gene are SNHLY and FYNNEI. The J segment lost 3 bases and the V segment lost 7 bases, leaving 6 bases of the junction unmatched. The CDR3 consists of 14 residues. CDR3 sequence reads: CASTVGQGYTEAFF. The CDR3 DNA follows: TGTGCCAGCACCGTCGGACAGGGGTACACTGAAGCTTTCTTT.